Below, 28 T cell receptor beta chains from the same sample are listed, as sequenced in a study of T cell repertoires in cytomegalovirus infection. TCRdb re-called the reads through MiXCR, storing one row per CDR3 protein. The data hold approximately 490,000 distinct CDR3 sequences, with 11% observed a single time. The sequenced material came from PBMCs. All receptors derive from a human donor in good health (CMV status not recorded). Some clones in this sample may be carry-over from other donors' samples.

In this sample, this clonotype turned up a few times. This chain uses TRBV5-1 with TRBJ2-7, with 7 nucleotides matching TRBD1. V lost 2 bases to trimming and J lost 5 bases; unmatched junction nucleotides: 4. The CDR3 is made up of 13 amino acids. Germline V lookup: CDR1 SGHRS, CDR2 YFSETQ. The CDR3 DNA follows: TGCGCCAGCAGCTTCACAGGGGCCCACGAGCAGTACTTC. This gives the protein CASSFTGAHEQYF.

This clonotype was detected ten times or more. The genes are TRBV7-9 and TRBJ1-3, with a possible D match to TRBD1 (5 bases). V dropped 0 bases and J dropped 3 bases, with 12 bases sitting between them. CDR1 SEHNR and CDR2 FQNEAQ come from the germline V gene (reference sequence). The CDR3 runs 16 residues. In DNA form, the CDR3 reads TGTGCCAGCAGCTTAGCGGGAGGGGTCAGTGGAAACACCATATATTTT. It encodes CASSLAGGVSGNTIYF.

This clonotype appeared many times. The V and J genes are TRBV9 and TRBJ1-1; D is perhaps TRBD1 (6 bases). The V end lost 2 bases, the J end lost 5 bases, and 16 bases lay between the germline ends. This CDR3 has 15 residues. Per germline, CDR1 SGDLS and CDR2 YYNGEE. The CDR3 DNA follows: TGTGCCAGCAGCGTTCAGGGGAAGGAGGGTACTGAAGCTTTCTTT. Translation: CASSVQGKEGTEAFF.

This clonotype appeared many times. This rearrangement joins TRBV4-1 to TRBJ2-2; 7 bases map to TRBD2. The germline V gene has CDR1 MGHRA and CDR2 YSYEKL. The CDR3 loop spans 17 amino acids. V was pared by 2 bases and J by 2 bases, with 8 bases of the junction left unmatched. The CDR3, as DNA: TGCGCCAGCAGCCAACGGGTGGGGGGGGGTAACACCGGGGAGCTGTTTTTT. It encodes CASSQRVGGGNTGELFF.

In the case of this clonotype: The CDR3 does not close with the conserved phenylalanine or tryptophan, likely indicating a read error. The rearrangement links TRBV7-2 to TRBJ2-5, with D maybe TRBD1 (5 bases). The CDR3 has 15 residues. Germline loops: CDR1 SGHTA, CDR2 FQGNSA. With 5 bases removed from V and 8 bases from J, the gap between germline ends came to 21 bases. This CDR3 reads CASSLGMGPHHTQYL. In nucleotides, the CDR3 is TGTGCCAGCAGCCTTGGGATGGGGCCTCATCACACCCAGTACCTC.

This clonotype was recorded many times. The CDR3 coding sequence is TGTGCCAGCAGACCGTCTTCGGTCGGGGAGACCCAGTACTTC. It specifies CASRPSSVGETQYF. This chain links TRBV12-3 or TRBV12-4 with TRBJ2-5; D uncertain. Trimming left V 6 bases short and J 5 bases short, with 16 bases between. This CDR3 is built from 14 residues.

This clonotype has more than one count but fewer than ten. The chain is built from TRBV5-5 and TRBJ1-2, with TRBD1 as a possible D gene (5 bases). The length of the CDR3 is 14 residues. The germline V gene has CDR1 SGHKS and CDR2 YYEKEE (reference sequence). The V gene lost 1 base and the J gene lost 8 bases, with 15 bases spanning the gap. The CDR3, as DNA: TGTGCCAGCAGCTTGCTAGGGGAGGTTGGGGGCTACACCTTC. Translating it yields CASSLLGEVGGYTF. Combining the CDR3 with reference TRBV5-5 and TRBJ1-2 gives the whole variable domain DAGVTQSPTHLIKTRGQQVTLRCSPISGHKSVSWYQQVLGQGPQFIFQYYEKEERGRGNFPDRFSARQFPNYSSELNVNALLLGDSALYLCASSLLGEVGGYTFGSGTRLTVV.

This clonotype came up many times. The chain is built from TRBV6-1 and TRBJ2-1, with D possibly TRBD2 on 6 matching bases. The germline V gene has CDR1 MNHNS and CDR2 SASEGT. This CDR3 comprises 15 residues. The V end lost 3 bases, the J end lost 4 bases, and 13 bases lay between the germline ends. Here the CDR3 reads CASSEGGTRYNEQFF. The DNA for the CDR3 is TGTGCCAGCAGTGAGGGCGGGACCCGGTACAATGAGCAGTTCTTC.

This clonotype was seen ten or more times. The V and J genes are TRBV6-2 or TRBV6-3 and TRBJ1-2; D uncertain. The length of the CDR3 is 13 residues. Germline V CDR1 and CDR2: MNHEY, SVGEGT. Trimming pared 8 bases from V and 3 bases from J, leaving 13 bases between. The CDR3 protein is CASESVVDYGYTF. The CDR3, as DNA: TGTGCCAGCGAGTCTGTTGTCGACTATGGCTACACCTTC.

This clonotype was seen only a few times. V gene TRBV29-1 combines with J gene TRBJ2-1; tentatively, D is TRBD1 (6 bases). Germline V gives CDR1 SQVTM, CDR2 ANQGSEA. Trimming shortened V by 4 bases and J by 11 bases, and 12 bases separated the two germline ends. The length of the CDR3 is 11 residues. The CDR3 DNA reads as TGCAGCGTTGGTACAGGGAGTAAGCAGTTCTTC. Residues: CSVGTGSKQFF.

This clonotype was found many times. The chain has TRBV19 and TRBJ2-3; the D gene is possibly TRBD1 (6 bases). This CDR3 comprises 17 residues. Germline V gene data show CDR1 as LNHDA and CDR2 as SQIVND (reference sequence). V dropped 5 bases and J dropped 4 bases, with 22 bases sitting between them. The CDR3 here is CASSLGVDRSSADTQYF. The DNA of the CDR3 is TGTGCCAGTAGTCTAGGCGTAGACAGGTCATCGGCAGATACGCAGTATTTT.

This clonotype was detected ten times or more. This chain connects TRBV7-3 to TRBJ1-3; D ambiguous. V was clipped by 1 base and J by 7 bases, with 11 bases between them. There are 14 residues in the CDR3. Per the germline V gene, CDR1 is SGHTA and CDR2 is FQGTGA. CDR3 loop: CASSLSPGGNTIYF. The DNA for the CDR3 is TGTGCCAGCAGCTTAAGTCCCGGAGGGAACACCATATATTTT.

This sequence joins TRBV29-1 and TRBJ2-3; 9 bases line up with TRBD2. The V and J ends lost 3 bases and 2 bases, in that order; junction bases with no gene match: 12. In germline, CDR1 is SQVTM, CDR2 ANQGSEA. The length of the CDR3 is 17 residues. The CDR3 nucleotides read TGCAGCGTTGATGGGGCCGCACTAGCGGGCCCCACAGATACGCAGTATTTT. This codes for CSVDGAALAGPTDTQYF.

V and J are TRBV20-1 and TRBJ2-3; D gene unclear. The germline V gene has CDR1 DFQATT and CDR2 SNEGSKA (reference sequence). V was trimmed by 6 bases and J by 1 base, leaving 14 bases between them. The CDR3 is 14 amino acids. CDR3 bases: TGCAGTGCCTCGGACCCGGGCGGCACAGATACGCAGTATTTT. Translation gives CSASDPGGTDTQYF.

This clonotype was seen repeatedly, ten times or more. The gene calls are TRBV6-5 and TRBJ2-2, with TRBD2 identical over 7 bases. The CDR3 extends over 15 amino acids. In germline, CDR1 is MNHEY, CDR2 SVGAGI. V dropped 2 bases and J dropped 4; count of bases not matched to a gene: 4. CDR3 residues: CASSYGRVATGELFF. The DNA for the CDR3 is TGTGCCAGCAGTTACGGGAGGGTCGCCACCGGGGAGCTGTTTTTT.

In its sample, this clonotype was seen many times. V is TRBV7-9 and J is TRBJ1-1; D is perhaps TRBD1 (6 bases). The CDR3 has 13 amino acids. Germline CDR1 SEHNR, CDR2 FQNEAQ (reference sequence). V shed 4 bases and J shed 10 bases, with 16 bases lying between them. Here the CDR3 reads CASSSLAGVIAFF. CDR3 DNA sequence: TGTGCCAGCAGCTCCCTCGCAGGGGTAATAGCTTTCTTT.

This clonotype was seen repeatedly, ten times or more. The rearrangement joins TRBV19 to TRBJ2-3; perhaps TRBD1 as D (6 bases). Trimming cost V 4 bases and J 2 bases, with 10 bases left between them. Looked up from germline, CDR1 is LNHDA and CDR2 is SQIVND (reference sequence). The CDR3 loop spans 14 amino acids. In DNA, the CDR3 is TGTGCCAGTAGTACCGGGACACACACAGATACGCAGTATTTT. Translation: CASSTGTHTDTQYF.

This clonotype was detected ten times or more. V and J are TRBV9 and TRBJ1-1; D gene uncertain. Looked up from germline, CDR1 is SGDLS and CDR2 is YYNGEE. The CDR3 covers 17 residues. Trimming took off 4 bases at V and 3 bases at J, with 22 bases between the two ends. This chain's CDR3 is CASSLTLDQPWDTEAFF. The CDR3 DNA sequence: TGTGCCAGCAGCTTAACTTTAGACCAACCATGGGACACTGAAGCTTTCTTT.

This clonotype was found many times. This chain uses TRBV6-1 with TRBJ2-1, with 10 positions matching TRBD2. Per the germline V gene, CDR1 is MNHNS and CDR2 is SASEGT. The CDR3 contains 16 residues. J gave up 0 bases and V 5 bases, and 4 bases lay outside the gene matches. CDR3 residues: CASSLERGGSYNEQFF. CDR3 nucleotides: TGTGCCAGCAGTCTTGAGCGGGGGGGCTCCTACAATGAGCAGTTCTTC.

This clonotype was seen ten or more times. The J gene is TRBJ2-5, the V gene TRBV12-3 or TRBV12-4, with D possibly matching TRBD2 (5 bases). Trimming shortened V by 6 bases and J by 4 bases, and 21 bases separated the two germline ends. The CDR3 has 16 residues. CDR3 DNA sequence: TGTGCCAGCAGCCTAGGTGGGCTAGTAGGAGGAGAGACCCAGTACTTC. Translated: CASSLGGLVGGETQYF.

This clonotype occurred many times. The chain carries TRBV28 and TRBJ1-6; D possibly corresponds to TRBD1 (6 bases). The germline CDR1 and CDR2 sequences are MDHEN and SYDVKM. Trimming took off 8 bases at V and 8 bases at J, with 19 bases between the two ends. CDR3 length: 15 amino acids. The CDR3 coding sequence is TGTGCCAGCCTTCGGGACACCATGACCGATTCACCCCTCCACTTT. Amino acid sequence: CASLRDTMTDSPLHF.

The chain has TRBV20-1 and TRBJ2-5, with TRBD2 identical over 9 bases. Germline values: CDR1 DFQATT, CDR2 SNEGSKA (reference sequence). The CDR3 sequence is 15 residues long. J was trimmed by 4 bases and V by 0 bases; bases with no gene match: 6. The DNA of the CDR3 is TGCAGTGCTAGAGATACTAGCGGGTGGGGAGAGACCCAGTACTTC. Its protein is CSARDTSGWGETQYF.

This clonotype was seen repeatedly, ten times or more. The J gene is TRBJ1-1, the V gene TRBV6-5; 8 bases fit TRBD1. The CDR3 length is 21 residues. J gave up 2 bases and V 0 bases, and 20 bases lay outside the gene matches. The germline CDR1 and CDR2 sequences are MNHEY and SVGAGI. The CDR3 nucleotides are TGTGCCAGCAGTTACTCTTACAGGGGGGGCAGATCCCGTTATATAAACACTGAAGCTTTCTTT. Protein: CASSYSYRGGRSRYINTEAFF.

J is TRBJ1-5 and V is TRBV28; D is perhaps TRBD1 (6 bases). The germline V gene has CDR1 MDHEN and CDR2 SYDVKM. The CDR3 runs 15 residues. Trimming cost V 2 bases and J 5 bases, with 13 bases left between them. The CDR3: CASSLMAGADQPQHF. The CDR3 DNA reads TGTGCCAGCAGTTTAATGGCAGGGGCGGATCAGCCCCAGCATTTT.

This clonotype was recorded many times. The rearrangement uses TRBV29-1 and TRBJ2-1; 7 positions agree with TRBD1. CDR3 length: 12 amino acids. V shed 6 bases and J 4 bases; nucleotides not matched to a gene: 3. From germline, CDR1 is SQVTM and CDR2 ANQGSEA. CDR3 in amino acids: CSVRQGYNEQFF. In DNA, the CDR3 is TGCAGCGTAAGACAGGGATACAATGAGCAGTTCTTC.

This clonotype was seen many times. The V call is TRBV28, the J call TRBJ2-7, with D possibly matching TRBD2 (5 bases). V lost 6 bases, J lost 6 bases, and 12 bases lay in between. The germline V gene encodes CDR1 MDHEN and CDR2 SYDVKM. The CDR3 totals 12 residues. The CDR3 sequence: CASSTTRSEQYF. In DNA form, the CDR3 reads TGTGCCAGCAGCACAACTAGAAGCGAGCAGTACTTC.

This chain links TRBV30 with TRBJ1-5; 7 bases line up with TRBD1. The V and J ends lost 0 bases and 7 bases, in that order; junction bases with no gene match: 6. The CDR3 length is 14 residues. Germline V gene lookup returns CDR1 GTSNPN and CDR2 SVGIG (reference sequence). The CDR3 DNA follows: TGTGCCTGGAGTGTACGGGCAGGGGGACAGCCCCAGCATTTT. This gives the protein CAWSVRAGGQPQHF.

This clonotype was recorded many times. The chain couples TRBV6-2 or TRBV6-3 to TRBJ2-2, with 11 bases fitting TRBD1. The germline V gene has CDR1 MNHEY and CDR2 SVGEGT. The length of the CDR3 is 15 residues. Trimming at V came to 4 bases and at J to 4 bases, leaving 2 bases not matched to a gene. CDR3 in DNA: TGTGCCAGCAGTTGGGGACAGGGGGTCACCGGGGAGCTGTTTTTT. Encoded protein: CASSWGQGVTGELFF.